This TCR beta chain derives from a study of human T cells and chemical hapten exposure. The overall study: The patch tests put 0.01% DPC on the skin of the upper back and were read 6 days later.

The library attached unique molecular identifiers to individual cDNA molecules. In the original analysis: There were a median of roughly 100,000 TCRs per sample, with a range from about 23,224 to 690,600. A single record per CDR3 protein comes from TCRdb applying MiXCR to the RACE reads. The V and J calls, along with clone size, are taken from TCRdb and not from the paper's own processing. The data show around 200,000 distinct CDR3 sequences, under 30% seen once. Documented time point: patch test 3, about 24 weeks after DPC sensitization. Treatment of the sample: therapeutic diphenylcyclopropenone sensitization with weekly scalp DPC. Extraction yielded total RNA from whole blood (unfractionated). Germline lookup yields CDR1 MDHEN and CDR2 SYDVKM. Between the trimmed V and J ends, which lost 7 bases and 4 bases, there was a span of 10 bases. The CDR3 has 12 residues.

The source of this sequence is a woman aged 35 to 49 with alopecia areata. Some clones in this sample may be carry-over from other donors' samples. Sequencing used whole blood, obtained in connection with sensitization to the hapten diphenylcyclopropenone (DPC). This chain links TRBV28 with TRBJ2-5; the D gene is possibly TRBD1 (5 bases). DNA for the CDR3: TGTGCCAGCACCCAGGGATCAGAGACCCAGTACTTC. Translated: CASTQGSETQYF.